The 16 T cell receptor beta chains presented below share a single source sample, sequenced in a study of T cells in Graves' hyperthyroidism and ophthalmopathy. There were TCR beta CDR3 regions amplified from RNA transcripts. Carried out on the TCR CDR3, a first-round RT-PCR used the HTBI primer set. TCRdb reanalysed the multiplex PCR reads using MiXCR and keeps one entry per CDR3 protein. Among about 700,000 distinct CDR3 sequences, 13% to 15% were seen once, and the ten largest hold approximately 10%. Sequenced: blood. These receptors all stem from a woman aged 18-29 years with Graves' hyperthyroidism.

This clonotype has a handful of counts. This sequence joins TRBV5-1 and TRBJ1-1; 11 bases align to TRBD1. With V trimmed by 5 bases and J by 0 bases, 9 bases remained unmatched. CDR3 length: 17 residues. The germline CDR1 and CDR2 sequences are SGHRS and YFSETQ. The CDR3 here is CASSRSGQGVVNTEAFF. The CDR3 coding sequence is TGCGCCAGCAGTCGTTCGGGACAGGGGGTAGTGAACACTGAAGCTTTCTTT.

This clonotype was recorded at least ten times. This chain links TRBV6-1 with TRBJ1-1, with D perhaps matching TRBD1 (5 bases). Germline CDR1 reads MNHNS; CDR2 reads SASEGT. The CDR3 consists of 14 residues. V was cut by 5 bases and J by 7 bases, with 17 bases left in between. Written as DNA, the CDR3 is TGTGCCAGCAGTTTCGAGCCGGGACTCAATGAAGCTTTCTTT. Residues: CASSFEPGLNEAFF.

This clonotype was counted many times. CDR3 sequence (DNA): TGTGCCAGCAGTGAAAACCTTCTCGAATGGGCTAGCGGGGGCAATGAGCAGTTCTTC. Its protein product is CASSENLLEWASGGNEQFF. V gene TRBV2 combines with J gene TRBJ2-1; TRBD2 matches at 10 bases. Germline CDR1 and CDR2: SNHLY and FYNNEI. The trim removed 2 bases at V and 6 bases at J, leaving 16 bases unmatched. This CDR3 is 19 amino acids long.

This clonotype was recorded many times. The rearrangement joins TRBV9 to TRBJ2-1; 14 positions match TRBD2. V lost 3 bases to trimming and J lost 4 bases; unmatched junction nucleotides: 6. From germline, CDR1 is SGDLS and CDR2 YYNGEE. The CDR3 runs 17 residues. The CDR3 spells CASSAGGLAGVYNEQFF. The CDR3 coding sequence is TGTGCCAGCAGCGCCGGGGGACTAGCGGGAGTATACAATGAGCAGTTCTTC.

This clonotype was seen only once. The chain joins TRBV18 to TRBJ1-3, with D perhaps TRBD1 (6 bases). Between the trimmed V and J ends, which lost 2 bases and 4 bases, there was a span of 12 bases. The CDR3 has 15 amino acids. CDR1 and CDR2 (germline): KGHSH, LQKENI. CDR3 sequence: CASSPSGRGGNTIYF. In DNA, the CDR3 is TGTGCCAGCTCACCATCGGGCAGGGGCGGAAACACCATATATTTT.

The rearrangement links TRBV12-3 or TRBV12-4 to TRBJ2-3; D remains unclear. The CDR3 is 13 amino acids. V lost 5 bases to trimming and J lost 0 bases, with 6 bases between them. The CDR3 DNA is TGTGCCAGCAGTGGGAACAGCACAGATACGCAGTATTTT. Translated: CASSGNSTDTQYF.

This clonotype appeared many times. The rearrangement links TRBV7-9 to TRBJ2-1, with no clear D. CDR1 and CDR2 from the germline V gene are SEHNR and FQNEAQ (reference sequence). Trimming cost V 4 bases and J 4 bases, with 8 bases left between them. This CDR3 contains 13 residues. The CDR3 DNA follows: TGTGCCAGCAGCTCGCAGAGGTACAATGAGCAGTTCTTC. Translating gives CASSSQRYNEQFF.

V and J are TRBV7-3 and TRBJ1-1; D uncertain. The CDR3 is made up of 15 amino acids. The V end lost 5 bases, the J end lost 4 bases, and 17 bases lay between the germline ends. The germline V gene encodes CDR1 SGHTA and CDR2 FQGTGA. CDR3 amino acids: CASSPNETRATEAFF. The CDR3 DNA sequence: TGTGCCAGCAGCCCTAACGAAACAAGGGCCACTGAAGCTTTCTTT. Full variable domain (rest looked up from reference TRBV7-3 and TRBJ1-1): GAGVSQTPSNKVTEKGKYVELRCDPISGHTALYWYRQSLGQGPEFLIYFQGTGAADDSGLPNDRFFAVRPEGSVSTLKIQRTERGDSAVYLCASSPNETRATEAFFGQGTRLTVV.

This clonotype has a handful of counts. The rearrangement uses TRBV29-1 and TRBJ2-1; 9 bases fit TRBD1. The CDR3 is 18 amino acids. The trim removed 3 bases at V and 5 bases at J, leaving 17 bases unmatched. CDR1 and CDR2 (germline): SQVTM, ANQGSEA. CDR3 DNA: TGCAGCGTTGAGCTTGACAGGGGGAAAATTGGGGTTAACAATGAGCAGTTCTTC. Translated, it gives CSVELDRGKIGVNNEQFF.

Only a few counts were recorded for this clonotype. CDR3 sequence reads: CASSQALRGRVGELFF. Here the CDR3 DNA reads TGTGCCAGCAGCCAAGCCCTTCGCGGGAGGGTCGGGGAGCTGTTTTTT. The chain recombines TRBV3-1 with TRBJ2-2; the match to TRBD2 covers 9 bases. With 1 base clipped from V and 7 bases from J, the junction kept 7 bases outside the gene matches. CDR1 is LGHDT, CDR2 YNNKEL, per germline (reference sequence). CDR3 length: 16 residues.

This clonotype was found a few times. The V call is TRBV5-5, the J call TRBJ1-1; D unresolved. Germline CDR1 is SGHKS and CDR2 is YYEKEE (reference sequence). The CDR3 has 14 residues. Trimming took 3 bases from V and 4 from J, leaving 13 bases between them. DNA for the CDR3: TGTGCCAGCAGCTCCCTGGTCGGCGGCACTGAAGCTTTCTTT. Encoded protein: CASSSLVGGTEAFF.

This clonotype was observed a few times. V is TRBV7-9 and J is TRBJ1-3, with 7 bases that match TRBD1. The CDR3 consists of 18 residues. Germline assignment: CDR1 SEHNR and CDR2 FQNEAQ (reference sequence). V gave up 6 bases and J gave up 3 bases; unmatched junction bases: 17. CDR3 protein: CASRPPPADRAGGNTIYF. Written as DNA, the CDR3 is TGTGCCAGCAGGCCACCCCCCGCCGACAGGGCCGGTGGAAACACCATATATTTT.

This rearrangement joins TRBV6-1 to TRBJ1-2, with D hard to call. From germline, CDR1 is MNHNS and CDR2 SASEGT. Trimming left V 10 bases short and J 5 bases short, with 20 bases between. This CDR3 is 14 amino acids long. The CDR3: CATLQEALGYGYTF. CDR3 nucleotide sequence: TGTGCCACCTTGCAGGAAGCGCTGGGGTATGGCTACACCTTC.

This clonotype was detected only a few times. The chain combines TRBV27 with TRBJ1-2; D gene unclear. V was cut by 2 bases and J by 1 base, with 20 bases left in between. The CDR3 loop spans 18 amino acids. The germline gives CDR1 MNHEY, CDR2 SMNVEV (reference sequence). The CDR3 region is CASSLNPFSRKLNYGYTF. The CDR3 DNA reads TGTGCCAGCAGTTTAAACCCTTTCTCAAGAAAACTTAACTATGGCTACACCTTC.

Ten or more counts support this clonotype. The V and J genes are TRBV11-1 and TRBJ2-5; the D call may be TRBD1 or TRBD2 (5 bases each). CDR1 is SGHAT and CDR2 is FQDESV in the germline V gene (reference sequence). Trimming took 6 bases from V and 5 from J, leaving 16 bases between them. The CDR3 spans 14 residues. CDR3 sequence reads: CASRAFGDDETQYF. The CDR3 DNA sequence: TGTGCCAGCAGGGCGTTTGGGGACGACGAGACCCAGTACTTC.

This clonotype was counted between two and nine times. The V and J genes are TRBV28 and TRBJ1-6, with D possibly TRBD1 on 6 matching bases. CDR1 is MDHEN and CDR2 is SYDVKM in the germline V gene. The CDR3 contains 18 residues. V lost 2 bases, J lost 1 base, and 15 bases lay in between. CDR3 region: CASSLALKGGSYNSPLHF. The CDR3 bases are TGTGCCAGCAGTTTAGCGCTTAAAGGGGGGTCCTATAATTCACCCCTCCACTTT. The variable domain in full, completed from reference TRBV28 and TRBJ1-6, reads DVKVTQSSRYLVKRTGEKVFLECVQDMDHENMFWYRQDPGLGLRLIYFSYDVKMKEKGDIPEGYSVSREKKERFSLILESASTNQTSMYLCASSLALKGGSYNSPLHFGNGTRLTVT.